This T cell receptor (beta chain) was recovered during a study of blood T cell repertoires in COVID-19. The CDR3 runs 11 residues. Germline V lookup: CDR1 MNHEY, CDR2 SMNVEV (reference sequence). V gave up 7 bases and J gave up 6 bases, with 10 bases separating them. Recovered status in Cohort 3 required two negative PCRs, clearance, or symptom resolution. The method was immunoSEQ multiplex PCR; TCRdb's version includes in-frame clones alone and lacks a portion of them. This sample has under 350,000 clones, with over 75% found just once. Sequencing was carried out using PBMCs or T cells enriched from blood (not recorded which). This chain links TRBV27 with TRBJ2-7; D gene unclear. This TCR was sampled from a man aged 25 to 45 who had recovered from COVID-19. The CDR3 coding sequence is TGTGCCAGCAACGATTTGCGCGAGCAGTACTTC. It yields the protein CASNDLREQYF.